The rows below give T cell receptor beta chains drawn from one sample of a study of patients and donors after allogeneic stem cell transplantation. MiXCR, applied by TCRdb to the RT-PCR reads, yields one record per CDR3 protein. The table has 900,000 to 1,000,000 distinct CDR3 sequences, about a sixth seen once. Sequenced sample: blood, either unsorted or a sorted T cell fraction (not recorded which). The receptors here all came from a human donor who was either an allogeneic HSCT recipient or a stem cell or donor lymphocyte infusion donor (not recorded which). It is not recorded whose cells these are; they may come from a transplant donor. Each CDR3 is given with its conserved first and last residue. A D gene is named only where the DNA matches it firmly. The size of a clone is reported for some rows only, either as once, few or many, or as a class for expanded clones.

v_gene	j_gene	d_gene	len	abundance	CDR3nt	CDR3aa
TRBV7-9	TRBJ1-3	NA	15	NA	TGTGCCAGCAGCTCCCGGCAGACCCATACAGACACCATATATTTT	CASSSRQTHTDTIYF
TRBV12-3/TRBV12-4	TRBJ2-3	TRBD1	14	few	TGTGCCAGCAGTCCACGACAGGGTCAAGATACGCAGTATTTT	CASSPRQGQDTQYF
TRBV4-3	TRBJ2-5	NA	14	few	TGCGCCAGCAGCCAAGTTTACTCCAAAGAGACCCAGTACTTC	CASSQVYSKETQYF
TRBV11-2	TRBJ2-7	NA	14	NA	TGTGCCAGCAGCTTCTTTCGGGGTTCCTACGAGCAGTACTTC	CASSFFRGSYEQYF
TRBV7-2	TRBJ1-3	NA	16	NA	TGTGCCAGCAGCTTGCGTGTGGGGGCGGCCGGAAACACCATATATTTT	CASSLRVGAAGNTIYF
TRBV4-2	TRBJ2-1	NA	12	few	TGTGCCAGCAGCCAAGACATTAATGAGCAGTTCTTC	CASSQDINEQFF
TRBV5-1	TRBJ1-2	NA	12	few	TGCGCCAGCAGCGACCCAGGGTACGGCTACACCTTC	CASSDPGYGYTF
TRBV5-1	TRBJ1-4	TRBD1	17	NA	TGCGCCAGCACCCCCGATGTGTGGCGACAGGGGGATGAAAAACTGTTTTTT	CASTPDVWRQGDEKLFF
TRBV29-1	TRBJ2-1	TRBD2	15	NA	TGCAGCGTTGATACTAGCGGGAGCTCCTACAATGAGCAGTTCTTC	CSVDTSGSSYNEQFF
TRBV6-1	TRBJ1-2	NA	15	NA	TGTGCCAGCACGGGGACCGGGGCGGCGGGCCATGGCTACACCTTC	CASTGTGAAGHGYTF
TRBV28	TRBJ2-2	NA	13	NA	TGTGCCACCCCCGGGGATGATTCCGGGGAGCTGTTTTTT	CATPGDDSGELFF
TRBV30	TRBJ2-7	NA	11	few	TGTGCCTGGAGGGATAAAGGTCGGGTGTACTTC	CAWRDKGRVYF
TRBV5-6	TRBJ1-5	NA	15	few	TGTGCCAGCAGCCAAGGGGGGACACATTCGGGGCCCCAGCATTTT	CASSQGGTHSGPQHF
TRBV12-3/TRBV12-4	TRBJ2-1	TRBD2	18	NA	TGTGCCAGCAGTTTAGCGCTAAAAGGCGGGAGCTCCTACAATGAGCAGTTCTTC	CASSLALKGGSSYNEQFF
TRBV25-1	TRBJ1-2	NA	14	NA	TGTGCCAGCAGTGCACCAGGGGCTGTCTTAGGCTACACCTTC	CASSAPGAVLGYTF
TRBV7-7	TRBJ2-5	TRBD2	19	once	TGTGCTAGCAGCCTCCGGACTAGCGGGGGACAAACGGTAGGAGAGACCCAGTACTTC	CASSLRTSGGQTVGETQYF
TRBV27	TRBJ1-6	NA	15	few	TGTGCCAGCAGTTTAGAGGGCGCAAGGAATTCACCCCTCCACTTT	CASSLEGARNSPLHF
TRBV2	TRBJ2-1	TRBD2	18	NA	TGTGCCAGCAGTGAACGGACTAGCGGTCTAAGCTCCTACAATGAGCAGTTCTTC	CASSERTSGLSSYNEQFF
TRBV29-1	TRBJ2-5	NA	12	few	TGCAGCGTTTCAGCCGGGGAAGAGACCCAGTACTTC	CSVSAGEETQYF
TRBV5-6	TRBJ1-6	NA	15	NA	TGTGCCAGCAGCCAAGGGCGGGGGGCCCCATCACCCCTCCACTTT	CASSQGRGAPSPLHF
TRBV5-5	TRBJ2-2	NA	15	few	TGTGCCAGCAGCCTCGGCGAGGGGAACACCGGGGAGCTGTTTTTT	CASSLGEGNTGELFF
TRBV3-1	TRBJ1-4	NA	15	few	TGTGCCAGCACCCTCCGCGGAGGAGTGAATGAAAAACTGTTTTTT	CASTLRGGVNEKLFF
TRBV5-1	TRBJ2-3	TRBD1	17	many	TGCGCCAGCAGCCCCCGCGTAACAGGGGGTAGCACAGATACGCAGTATTTT	CASSPRVTGGSTDTQYF
TRBV27	TRBJ1-5	NA	13	few	TGTGCCAGCAGTTTAGGGTTCCATCAGCCCCAGCATTTT	CASSLGFHQPQHF
TRBV12-3/TRBV12-4	TRBJ2-1	NA	13	NA	TGTGCCAGCAGCCGGGCGGATGCCTTGGAGCAGTTCTTC	CASSRADALEQFF
TRBV20-1	TRBJ2-2	NA	15	few	TGCAGTGCTAGCGCCCCGGGGAGCGGCACCGGGGAGCTGTTTTTT	CSASAPGSGTGELFF
TRBV21-1	TRBJ2-7	NA	15	NA	TGTGCCAGCAGCAATCGGCAGGGAGTACCGGACGAGCAGTACTTC	CASSNRQGVPDEQYF
TRBV20-1	TRBJ2-1	NA	18	NA	TGCAGTGCTAGATTCCTAGCCCGGGGCCAAAGCTCCTACAATGAGCAGTTCTTC	CSARFLARGQSSYNEQFF
TRBV5-1	TRBJ2-3	NA	13	few	TGCGCCAGCAGCGGGAGTAGCGCAGATACGCAGTATTTT	CASSGSSADTQYF
TRBV9	TRBJ2-5	TRBD2	15	NA	TGTGCCAGCAGCGTAGGCGGGGGGGCCGTGGAGACCCAGTACTTC	CASSVGGGAVETQYF
TRBV5-1	TRBJ1-1	NA	14	many	TGCGCCAGCAGCTTGATACTCGAGACCACTGAAGCTTTCTTT	CASSLILETTEAFF